This TCR beta chain was documented in a study of T cells in Graves' hyperthyroidism and ophthalmopathy. CDR3 length equals 12 residues. Per germline, CDR1 MGHDK and CDR2 SYGVNS. Germline trimming cut 6 bases from V and 7 bases from J; bases unmatched to any gene: 5. TCR beta CDR3 sequences were amplified from RNA transcripts. With the HTBI primer set, the TCR CDR3 went through a first round of RT-PCR. TCRdb re-analysed the multiplex PCR reads in MiXCR, keeping a single row per CDR3 protein. Among about 570,000 distinct CDR3 sequences listed, about 45% were seen once. Any patient presenting with uncontrolled infection, other autoimmune disease, pregnancy or lactation was left out.

The genes are TRBV25-1 and TRBJ2-7; TRBD1 matches at 8 bases. This TCR derives from an adult woman with Graves' disease, either hyperthyroidism or ophthalmopathy (not recorded which). Material: peripheral blood or thyroid tissue (not recorded which). CDR3 region: CASSWGTGEQYF. CDR3 coding DNA: TGTGCCAGCAGCTGGGGGACAGGTGAGCAGTACTTC.